The present T cell receptor (beta chain) was sequenced within a study of metastatic and nonmetastatic thyroid tumors. Overall study context: Repertoire comparisons spanned blood and tumor or nodule tissue from malignant and benign thyroid patients.

General study findings and limits: Compared with benign nodules, malignant thyroid tumors were reported to have significantly higher TCR beta diversity in both blood and tumor.

CDR3 size: 13 residues. The V gene lost 7 bases and the J gene lost 0 bases, with 4 bases spanning the gap. Germline CDR1 SNHLY, CDR2 FYNNEI. All patients were untreated before thyroid surgery. The authors' processing: For papillary thyroid cancer, a distant-metastasis classifier was constructed from CDR3 differences observed across clinicopathological groups. TCRdb re-called the PCR reads via MiXCR. Clone size and V and J calls follow TCRdb, not the original study. The table includes approximately 29,000 clones, approximately 16% detected once. This clone was counted many times. The antigen remains unidentified.

The specimen was blood. The gene calls are TRBV2 and TRBJ2-6; D uncertain. The sequence was obtained from a female donor with papillary thyroid cancer or a benign thyroid nodule (not recorded which). Some clones in this sample may be carry-over from other donors' samples. CDR3 residues: CASKASGANVLTF. Here the CDR3 DNA reads TGTGCCAGCAAGGCCTCTGGGGCCAACGTCCTGACTTTC. Combining the CDR3 with reference TRBV2 and TRBJ2-6 gives the whole variable domain EPEVTQTPSHQVTQMGQEVILRCVPISNHLYFYWYRQILGQKVEFLVSFYNNEISEKSEIFDDQFSVERPDGSNFTLKIRSTKLEDSAMYFCASKASGANVLTFGAGSRLTVL.